The TCR beta chain described here comes from a study of blood T cell repertoires in COVID-19. Study overall: The samples span acute and convalescent COVID-19 from the United States, Italy and Spain. The cDNA or gDNA used as material had been derived from T cells, B-cell-depleted T cells, or PBMCs.

V shed 4 bases and J shed 5 bases, with 18 bases lying between them. CDR3 length: 15 amino acids. Germline-derived CDR1 and CDR2 are SGHNT and YYREEE (reference sequence). The assay was immunoSEQ multiplex PCR, and TCRdb's table has in-frame clones only and misses some. The data show a few hundred thousand clones, with 80% to 90% seen just once and 3.5% to 4.5% held by the top ten. Individuals drawn from 20 to 30 US areas were roughly 18 to 95 years old. Two consecutive negative NP/OP PCR tests, clearance, or resolved symptoms defined Cohort 3 recovery. The chain links TRBV5-4 to TRBJ2-5; a weak D match, TRBD1 (5 bases). This receptor was taken from a woman aged 25 to 45 who had recovered from COVID-19. Sequencing input: PBMCs or T cells enriched from blood (not recorded which). This CDR3 is CASSPAARGRETQYF. CDR3 nucleotides: TGTGCCAGCAGCCCCGCGGCAAGGGGCAGGGAGACCCAGTACTTC.